This entry features one T cell receptor beta chain sequence. The record originates from a study of molecular identifiers for immune sequencing clone quantification. As for the study in general: Replicate experiments divided RNA from approximately 22,000 or 94,000 naive CD8 cells into five parts and sequenced four.

It was with previously described methods and listed TCR primers that bulk TCR libraries were made. TCRdb fed the PCR reads into MiXCR, producing one record per CDR3 protein. The sample carries about 640,000 distinct CDR3 sequences, just under 20% recorded once. Sequencing libraries of naive CD8 cells derived from roughly 20,000 to 1,000,000 sorted cells with 10%, 30% or 50% RNA. The authors sorted naive CD8 T cells as CD8+CD4-CCR7+CD45RA+. The CDR3 sequence is 13 residues long. V shed 10 bases and J shed 5 bases, with 17 bases lying between them. Germline V gives CDR1 ENHRY, CDR2 SYGVKD. The sequence came from a human donor in good health. Some libraries in this study had Jurkat cell RNA spiked in. This chain connects TRBV10-3 to TRBJ1-1; D is ambiguous. The sequencing sample was made of naive CD8+ T cells from blood, with Jurkat cell RNA spiked in. Subset here: FACS-sorted CD8+CD4-CCR7+CD45RA+ naive T cells. CDR3 nucleotide sequence: TGTGCCACGATCCAGGACGCAGGTACTGAAGCTTTCTTT. Amino acids: CATIQDAGTEAFF.